This TCR beta chain came from a study of response to subunit inactivated influenza vaccine. The V and J ends lost 5 bases and 4 bases respectively, with 8 bases between them. CDR3 length: 13 amino acids. Germline V gene lookup returns CDR1 MDHEN and CDR2 SYDVKM. From the RT-PCR reads, TCRdb called clonotypes with MiXCR, one entry per CDR3 protein. Here the sample spans roughly 650,000 distinct CDR3 sequences, about 14% being singletons. The chain employs TRBV28 and TRBJ2-2; D gene ambiguous. The clonotype comes from a man in his fifties who received an inactivated influenza vaccine. Sequences were derived from PBMCs from blood, sampled about 14 days before vaccination. CDR3 loop: CASSGAGTGELFF. The CDR3 DNA reads TGTGCCAGCAGTGGAGCTGGCACCGGGGAGCTGTTTTTT. The whole variable domain, filled in from reference TRBV28 and TRBJ2-2, reads DVKVTQSSRYLVKRTGEKVFLECVQDMDHENMFWYRQDPGLGLRLIYFSYDVKMKEKGDIPEGYSVSREKKERFSLILESASTNQTSMYLCASSGAGTGELFFGEGSRLTVL.